The following is a T cell receptor (beta chain) sequence with its context. Assay used: immunoSEQ multiplex PCR; TCRdb lists only in-frame clones, some missing. In the table there are about 41,000 clones, 75% to 90% of which are singletons. The CDR3 contains 14 residues. Germline values: CDR1 LNHNV, CDR2 YYDKDF (reference sequence). V shed 6 bases and J shed 3 bases, with 15 bases lying between them. This entry belongs to a study of OX40 agonist ivuxolimab in advanced cancers. Study-wide context: Intravenous ivuxolimab was administered to patients every 2 weeks at 0.01 to 10 mg/kg. The study enrolled dose-escalation patients with hepatocellular carcinoma, melanoma, renal cell or head and neck cancer.

People who had autoimmune disease history or systemic immunosuppression were excluded. Sequenced material: CD4+ or CD8+ T cells sorted from blood, taken in a trial of the OX40 agonist ivuxolimab. This clonotype originated in an adult with an advanced solid tumor such as melanoma, head and neck, liver or kidney cancer. The genes are TRBV15 and TRBJ2-7; the D gene is possibly TRBD2 (6 bases). The CDR3 is CATRASDGRYEQYF. In DNA form, the CDR3 reads TGTGCCACCAGGGCTAGCGACGGCCGCTACGAGCAGTACTTC.